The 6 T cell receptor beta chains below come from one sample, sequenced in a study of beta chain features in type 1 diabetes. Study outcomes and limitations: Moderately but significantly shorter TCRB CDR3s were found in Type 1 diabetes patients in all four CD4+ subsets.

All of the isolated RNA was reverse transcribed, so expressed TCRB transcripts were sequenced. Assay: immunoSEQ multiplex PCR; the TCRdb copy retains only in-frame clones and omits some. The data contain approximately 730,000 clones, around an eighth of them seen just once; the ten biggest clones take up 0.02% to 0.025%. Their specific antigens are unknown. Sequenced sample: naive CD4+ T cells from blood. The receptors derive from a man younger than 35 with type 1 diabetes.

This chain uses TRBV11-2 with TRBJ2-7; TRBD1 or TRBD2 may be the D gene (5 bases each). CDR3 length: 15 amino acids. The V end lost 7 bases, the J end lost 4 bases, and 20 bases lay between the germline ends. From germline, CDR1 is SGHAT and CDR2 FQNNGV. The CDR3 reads CASTWSFPGAYEQYF. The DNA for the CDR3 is TGTGCCAGCACCTGGTCGTTCCCCGGGGCATACGAGCAGTACTTC.

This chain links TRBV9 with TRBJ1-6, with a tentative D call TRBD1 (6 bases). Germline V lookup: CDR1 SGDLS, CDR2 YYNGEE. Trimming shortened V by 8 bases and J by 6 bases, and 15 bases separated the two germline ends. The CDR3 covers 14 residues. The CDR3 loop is CASAEGGLNSPLHF. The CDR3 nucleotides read TGTGCCAGTGCAGAGGGGGGGCTTAATTCACCCCTCCACTTT.

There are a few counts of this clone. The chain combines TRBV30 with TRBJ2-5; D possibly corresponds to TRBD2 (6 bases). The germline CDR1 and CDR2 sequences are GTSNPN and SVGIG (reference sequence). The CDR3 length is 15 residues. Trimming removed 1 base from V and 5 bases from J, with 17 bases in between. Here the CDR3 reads CAWSEGQTGRETQYF. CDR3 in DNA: TGTGCCTGGAGTGAGGGGCAAACGGGGAGGGAGACCCAGTACTTC.

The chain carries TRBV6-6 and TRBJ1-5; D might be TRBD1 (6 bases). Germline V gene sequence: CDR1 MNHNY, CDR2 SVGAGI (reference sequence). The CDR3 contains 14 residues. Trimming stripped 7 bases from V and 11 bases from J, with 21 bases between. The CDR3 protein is CASTQARGQRAQHF. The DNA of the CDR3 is TGTGCCAGCACTCAAGCCCGGGGGCAGAGGGCCCAGCATTTT.

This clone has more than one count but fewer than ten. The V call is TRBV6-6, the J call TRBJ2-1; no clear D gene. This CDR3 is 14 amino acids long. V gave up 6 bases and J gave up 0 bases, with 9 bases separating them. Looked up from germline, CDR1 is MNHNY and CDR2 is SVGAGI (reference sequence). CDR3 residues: CASSPRSSYNEQFF. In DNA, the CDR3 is TGTGCCAGCAGCCCTCGAAGCTCCTACAATGAGCAGTTCTTC.

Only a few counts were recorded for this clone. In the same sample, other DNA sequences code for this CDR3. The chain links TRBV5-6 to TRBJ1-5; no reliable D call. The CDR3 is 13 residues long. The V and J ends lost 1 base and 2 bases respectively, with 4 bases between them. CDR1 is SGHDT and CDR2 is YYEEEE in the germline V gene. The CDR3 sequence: CASSLRGNQPQHF. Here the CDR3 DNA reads TGTGCCAGCAGCTTGCGGGGCAATCAGCCCCAGCATTTT.